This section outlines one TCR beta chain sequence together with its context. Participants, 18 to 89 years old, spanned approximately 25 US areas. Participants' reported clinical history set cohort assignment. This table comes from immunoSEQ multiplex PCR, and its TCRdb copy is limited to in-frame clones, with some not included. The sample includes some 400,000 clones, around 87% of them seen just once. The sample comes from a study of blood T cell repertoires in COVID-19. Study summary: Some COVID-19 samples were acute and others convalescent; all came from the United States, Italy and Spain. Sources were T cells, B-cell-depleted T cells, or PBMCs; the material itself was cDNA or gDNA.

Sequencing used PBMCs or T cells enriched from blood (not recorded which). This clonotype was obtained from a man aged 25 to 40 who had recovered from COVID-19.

The CDR3 nucleotides read TGTGCCAGCAGCTTACGTCTACAAGAGACCCAGTACTTC. Amino acid sequence: CASSLRLQETQYF. This rearrangement joins TRBV11-2 to TRBJ2-5; D is ambiguous. The germline V gene has CDR1 SGHAT and CDR2 FQNNGV. The CDR3 extends over 13 amino acids. V lost 2 bases and J 2 bases, leaving 6 bases between the germline ends.